This T cell receptor (beta chain) was captured by sequencing in a study of blood T cell repertoires in COVID-19. The overall study: Whether acute or convalescent, the COVID-19 samples came from the United States, Italy and Spain. In each case, the material was cDNA or gDNA derived from T cells, B-cell-depleted T cells, or PBMCs.

Per the original data handling: The assay estimated nucleated cells by amplifying reference gene primers. Here immunoSEQ multiplex PCR was the method, and the copy in TCRdb shows in-frame clones only, minus some. V and J calls and clone size come straight from that table; D and trimming were deduced from the DNA. Here the sample spans under 35,000 clones, 70% to 90% being singletons. The CDR3 spans 13 residues. The V gene's germline CDR1 is MNHEY and CDR2 SMNVEV (reference sequence). With 3 bases removed from V and 7 bases from J, the gap between germline ends came to 13 bases. This TCR was recovered from a man aged 65 to 79 with active COVID-19. Sequencing was carried out using peripheral blood. The V gene is TRBV27, the J gene TRBJ2-7, with D possibly TRBD2 on 7 matching bases. The CDR3 sequence is CASSFGGRGEQYF. Written as DNA, the CDR3 is TGTGCCAGCAGTTTCGGGGGGCGGGGGGAGCAGTACTTC.